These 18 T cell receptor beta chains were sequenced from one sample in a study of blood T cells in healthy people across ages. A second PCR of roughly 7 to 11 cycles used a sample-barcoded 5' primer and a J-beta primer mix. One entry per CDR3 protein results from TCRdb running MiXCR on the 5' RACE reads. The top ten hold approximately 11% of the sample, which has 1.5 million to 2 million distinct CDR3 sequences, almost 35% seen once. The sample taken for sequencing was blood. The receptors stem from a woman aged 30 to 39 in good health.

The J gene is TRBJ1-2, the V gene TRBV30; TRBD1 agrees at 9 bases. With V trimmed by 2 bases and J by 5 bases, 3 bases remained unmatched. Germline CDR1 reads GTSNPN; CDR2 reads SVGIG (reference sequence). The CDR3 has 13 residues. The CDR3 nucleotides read TGTGCCTGGAGTATAGGACAGGGGTATGGCTACACCTTC. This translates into CAWSIGQGYGYTF.

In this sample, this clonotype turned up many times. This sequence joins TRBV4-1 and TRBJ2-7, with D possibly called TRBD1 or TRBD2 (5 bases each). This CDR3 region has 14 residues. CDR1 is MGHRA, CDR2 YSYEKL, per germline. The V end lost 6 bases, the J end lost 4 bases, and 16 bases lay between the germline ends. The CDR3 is CASSAVGVGYEQYF. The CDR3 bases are TGCGCCAGCAGTGCGGTGGGGGTCGGGTACGAGCAGTACTTC.

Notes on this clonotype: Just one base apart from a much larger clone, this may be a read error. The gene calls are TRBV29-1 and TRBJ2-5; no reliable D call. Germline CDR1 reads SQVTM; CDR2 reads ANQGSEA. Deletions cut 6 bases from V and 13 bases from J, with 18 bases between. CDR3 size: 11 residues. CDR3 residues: CSVPWGGERYF. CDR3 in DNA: TGCAGCGTCCCGTGGGGTGGCGAGCGGTACTTC.

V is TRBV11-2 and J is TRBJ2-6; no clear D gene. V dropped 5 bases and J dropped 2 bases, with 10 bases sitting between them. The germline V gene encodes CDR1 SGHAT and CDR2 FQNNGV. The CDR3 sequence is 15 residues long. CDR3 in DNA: TGTGCCAGCAGCCGTGAAATCCCTGGGGCCAACGTCCTGACTTTC. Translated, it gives CASSREIPGANVLTF.

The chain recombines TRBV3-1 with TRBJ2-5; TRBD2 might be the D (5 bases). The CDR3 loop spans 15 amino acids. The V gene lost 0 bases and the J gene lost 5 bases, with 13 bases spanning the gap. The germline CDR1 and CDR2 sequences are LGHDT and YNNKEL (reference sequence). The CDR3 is CASSQDRRLVETQYF. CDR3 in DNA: TGTGCCAGCAGCCAAGATCGGAGGTTAGTGGAGACCCAGTACTTC.

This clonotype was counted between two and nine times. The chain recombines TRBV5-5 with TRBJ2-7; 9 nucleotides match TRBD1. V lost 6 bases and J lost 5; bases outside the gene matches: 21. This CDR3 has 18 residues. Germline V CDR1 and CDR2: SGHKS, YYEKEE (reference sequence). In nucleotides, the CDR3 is TGTGCCAGCACCCCCTTGGGCACTACCGGGACAGGGCTCGACGAGCAGTACTTC. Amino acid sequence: CASTPLGTTGTGLDEQYF.

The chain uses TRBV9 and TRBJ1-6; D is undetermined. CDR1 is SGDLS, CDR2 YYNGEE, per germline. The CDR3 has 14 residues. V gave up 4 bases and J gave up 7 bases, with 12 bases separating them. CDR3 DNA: TGTGCCAGCAGCCAAAACCCCGGGAATTCACCCCTCCACTTT. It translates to CASSQNPGNSPLHF.

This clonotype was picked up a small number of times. The CDR3 is CASTKAGGTSGRAYEQYF. As DNA, the CDR3 is TGTGCCAGCACCAAAGCCGGGGGGACTAGCGGGAGGGCCTACGAGCAGTACTTC. This rearrangement joins TRBV6-2 or TRBV6-3 to TRBJ2-7, with TRBD2 matching 16 bases. This CDR3 has 18 residues. The junction had 11 bases not matched to a gene; V was cut back by 7 bases and J by 2 bases. Germline assignment: CDR1 MNHEY and CDR2 SVGEGT.

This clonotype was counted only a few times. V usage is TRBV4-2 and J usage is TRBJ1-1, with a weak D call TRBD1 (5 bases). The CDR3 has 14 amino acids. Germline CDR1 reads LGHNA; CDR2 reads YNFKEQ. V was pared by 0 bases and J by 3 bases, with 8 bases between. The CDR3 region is CASSQERGHTEAFF. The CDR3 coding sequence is TGTGCCAGCAGCCAAGAACGGGGACACACTGAAGCTTTCTTT.

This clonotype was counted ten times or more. The DNA of the CDR3 is TGCAGCGTTGCGCGTCTAGCGGGACCCACAGATACGCAGTATTTT. Its translation is CSVARLAGPTDTQYF. This chain joins TRBV29-1 and TRBJ2-3; 9 bases are shared with TRBD2. Germline CDR1 is SQVTM and CDR2 is ANQGSEA. V dropped 4 bases and J dropped 2; count of bases not matched to a gene: 7. The CDR3 extends over 15 amino acids.

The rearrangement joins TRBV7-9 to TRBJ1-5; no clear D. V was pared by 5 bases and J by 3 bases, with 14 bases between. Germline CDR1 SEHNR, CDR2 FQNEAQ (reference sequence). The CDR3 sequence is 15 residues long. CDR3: CASSPFPIDNQPQHF. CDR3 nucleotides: TGTGCCAGCAGCCCCTTCCCAATTGACAATCAGCCCCAGCATTTT.

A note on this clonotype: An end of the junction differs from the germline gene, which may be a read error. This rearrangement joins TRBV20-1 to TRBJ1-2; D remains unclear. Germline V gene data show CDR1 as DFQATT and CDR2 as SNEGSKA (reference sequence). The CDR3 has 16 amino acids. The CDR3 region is CSAPIASAGHGYGYTF. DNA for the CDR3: TGTAGTGCTCCGATCGCGAGTGCCGGCCATGGCTATGGCTACACCTTC.

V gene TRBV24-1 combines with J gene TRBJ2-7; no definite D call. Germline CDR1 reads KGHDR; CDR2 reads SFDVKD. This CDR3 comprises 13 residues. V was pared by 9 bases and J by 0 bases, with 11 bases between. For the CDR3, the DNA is TGTGCCACCGGATCCCCGAGCTCCTACGAGCAGTACTTC. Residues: CATGSPSSYEQYF.

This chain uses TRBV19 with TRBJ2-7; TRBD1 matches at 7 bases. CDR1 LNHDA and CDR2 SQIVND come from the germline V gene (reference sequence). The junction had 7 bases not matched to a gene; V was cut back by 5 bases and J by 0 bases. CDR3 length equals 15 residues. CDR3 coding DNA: TGTGCCAGTAGTCAGATCCGGGACAGCTCCTACGAGCAGTACTTC. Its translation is CASSQIRDSSYEQYF. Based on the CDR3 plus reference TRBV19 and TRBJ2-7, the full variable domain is DGGITQSPKYLFRKEGQNVTLSCEQNLNHDAMYWYRQDPGQGLRLIYYSQIVNDFQKGDIAEGYSVSREKKESFPLTVTSAQKNPTAFYLCASSQIRDSSYEQYFGPGTRLTVT.

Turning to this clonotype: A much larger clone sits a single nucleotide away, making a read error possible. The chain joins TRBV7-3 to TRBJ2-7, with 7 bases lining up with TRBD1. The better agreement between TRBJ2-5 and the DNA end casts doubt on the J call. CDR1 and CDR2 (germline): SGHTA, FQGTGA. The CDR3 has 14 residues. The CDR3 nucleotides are TGTGCCAGCAGTCAACAACAGGGGTGGGAGACCCAGTACTTC. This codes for CASSQQQGWETQYF.

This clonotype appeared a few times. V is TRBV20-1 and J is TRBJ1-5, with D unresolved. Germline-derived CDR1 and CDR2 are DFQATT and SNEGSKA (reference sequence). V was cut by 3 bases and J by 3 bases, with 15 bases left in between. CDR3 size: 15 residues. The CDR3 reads CSASSEARFNQPQHF. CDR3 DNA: TGCAGTGCTAGTAGCGAAGCTAGATTCAATCAGCCCCAGCATTTT.

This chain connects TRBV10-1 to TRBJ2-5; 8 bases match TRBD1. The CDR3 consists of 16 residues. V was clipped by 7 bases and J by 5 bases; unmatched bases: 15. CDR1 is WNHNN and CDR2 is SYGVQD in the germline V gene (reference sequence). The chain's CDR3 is CASIPSRQGQGETQYF. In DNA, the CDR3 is TGCGCCAGCATTCCCTCCCGACAGGGGCAAGGGGAGACCCAGTACTTC.

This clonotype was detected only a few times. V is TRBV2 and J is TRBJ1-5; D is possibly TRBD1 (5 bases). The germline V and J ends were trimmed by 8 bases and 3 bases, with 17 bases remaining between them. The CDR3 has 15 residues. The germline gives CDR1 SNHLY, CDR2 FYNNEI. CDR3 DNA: TGTGCCAGCCTTAAGGATCAGGGAGACAATCAGCCCCAGCATTTT. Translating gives CASLKDQGDNQPQHF.